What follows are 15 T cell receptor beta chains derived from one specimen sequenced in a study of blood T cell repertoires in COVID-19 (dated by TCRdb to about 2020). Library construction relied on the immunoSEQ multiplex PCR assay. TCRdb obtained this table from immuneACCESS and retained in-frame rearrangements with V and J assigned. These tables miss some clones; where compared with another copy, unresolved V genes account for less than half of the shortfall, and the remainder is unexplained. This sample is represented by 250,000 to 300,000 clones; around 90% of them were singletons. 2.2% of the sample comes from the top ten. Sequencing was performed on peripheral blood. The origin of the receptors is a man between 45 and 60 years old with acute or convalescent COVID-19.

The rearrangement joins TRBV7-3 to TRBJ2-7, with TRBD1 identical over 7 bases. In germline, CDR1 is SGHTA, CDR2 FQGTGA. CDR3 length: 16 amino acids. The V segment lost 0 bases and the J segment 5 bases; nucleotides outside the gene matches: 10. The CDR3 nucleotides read TGTGCCAGCAGCTTAACTGGGAGTAGGGGGCTTGACGAGCAGTACTTC. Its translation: CASSLTGSRGLDEQYF.

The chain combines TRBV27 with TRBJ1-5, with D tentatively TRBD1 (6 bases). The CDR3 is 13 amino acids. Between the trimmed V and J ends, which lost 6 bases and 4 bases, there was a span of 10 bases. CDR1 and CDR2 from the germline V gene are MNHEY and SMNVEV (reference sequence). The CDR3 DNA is TGTGCCAGCAGGTTAAGGGGGAATCAGCCCCAGCATTTT. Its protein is CASRLRGNQPQHF.

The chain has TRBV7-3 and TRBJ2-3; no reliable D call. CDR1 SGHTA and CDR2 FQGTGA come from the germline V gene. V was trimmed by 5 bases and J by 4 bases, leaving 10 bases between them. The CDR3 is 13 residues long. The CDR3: CASSPGLADTQYF. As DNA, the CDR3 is TGTGCCAGCAGCCCGGGTCTGGCAGATACGCAGTATTTT. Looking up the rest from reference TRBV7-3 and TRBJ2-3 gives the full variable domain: GAGVSQTPSNKVTEKGKYVELRCDPISGHTALYWYRQSLGQGPEFLIYFQGTGAADDSGLPNDRFFAVRPEGSVSTLKIQRTERGDSAVYLCASSPGLADTQYFGPGTRLTVL.

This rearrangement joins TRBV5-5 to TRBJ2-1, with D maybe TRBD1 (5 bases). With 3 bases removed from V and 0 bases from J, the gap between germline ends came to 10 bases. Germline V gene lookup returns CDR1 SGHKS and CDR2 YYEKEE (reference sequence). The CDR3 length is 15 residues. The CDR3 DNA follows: TGTGCCAGCAGCTCACAGGTTCTCTCCTACAATGAGCAGTTCTTC. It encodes CASSSQVLSYNEQFF.

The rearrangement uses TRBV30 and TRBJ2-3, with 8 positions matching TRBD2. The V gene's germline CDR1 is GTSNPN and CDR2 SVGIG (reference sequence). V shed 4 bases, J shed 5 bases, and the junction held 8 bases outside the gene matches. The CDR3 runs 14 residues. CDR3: CAWKRAGGGDTQYF. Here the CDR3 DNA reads TGTGCCTGGAAGAGGGCGGGGGGCGGAGATACGCAGTATTTT.

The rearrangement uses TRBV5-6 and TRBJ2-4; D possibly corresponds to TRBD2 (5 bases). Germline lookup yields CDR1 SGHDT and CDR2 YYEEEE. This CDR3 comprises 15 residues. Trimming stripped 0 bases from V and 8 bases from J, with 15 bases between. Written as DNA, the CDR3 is TGTGCCAGCAGCTTGGGAATGGGAGTGATTGACATTCAGTACTTC. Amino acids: CASSLGMGVIDIQYF.

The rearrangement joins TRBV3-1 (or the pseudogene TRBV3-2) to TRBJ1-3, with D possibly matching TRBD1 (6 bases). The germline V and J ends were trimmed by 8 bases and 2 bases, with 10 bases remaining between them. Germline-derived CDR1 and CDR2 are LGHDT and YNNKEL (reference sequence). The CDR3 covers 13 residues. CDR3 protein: CASYAGAGNTIYF. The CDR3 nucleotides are TGTGCCAGCTATGCAGGGGCTGGAAACACCATATATTTT.

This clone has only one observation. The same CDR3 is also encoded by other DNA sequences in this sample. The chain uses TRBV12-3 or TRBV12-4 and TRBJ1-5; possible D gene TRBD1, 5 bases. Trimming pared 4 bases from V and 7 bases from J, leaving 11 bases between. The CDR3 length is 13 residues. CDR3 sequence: CASSSSGGQPQHF. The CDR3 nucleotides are TGTGCCAGCAGTTCGTCTGGGGGGCAGCCCCAGCATTTT.

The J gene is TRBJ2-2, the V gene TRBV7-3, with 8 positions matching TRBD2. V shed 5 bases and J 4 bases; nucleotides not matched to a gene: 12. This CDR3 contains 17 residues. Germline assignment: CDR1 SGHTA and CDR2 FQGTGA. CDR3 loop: CASSARRSGGSTGELFF. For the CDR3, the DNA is TGTGCCAGCAGCGCCCGGCGGAGCGGGGGAAGCACCGGGGAGCTGTTTTTT.

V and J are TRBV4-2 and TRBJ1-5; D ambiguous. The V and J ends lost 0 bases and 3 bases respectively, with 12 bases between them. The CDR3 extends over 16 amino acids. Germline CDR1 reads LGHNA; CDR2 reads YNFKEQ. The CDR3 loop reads CASSQDSQKSNQPQHF. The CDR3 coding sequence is TGTGCCAGCAGCCAAGATTCCCAGAAATCCAATCAGCCCCAGCATTTT.

The CDR3 is CASSDTAKETQYF. In nucleotides, the CDR3 is TGCGCCAGCAGTGATACCGCTAAAGAGACCCAGTACTTC. The chain has TRBV10-1 and TRBJ2-5; D unresolved. Germline CDR1 is WNHNN and CDR2 is SYGVQD (reference sequence). V gave up 3 bases and J gave up 3 bases, with 8 bases separating them. The CDR3 is made up of 13 amino acids.

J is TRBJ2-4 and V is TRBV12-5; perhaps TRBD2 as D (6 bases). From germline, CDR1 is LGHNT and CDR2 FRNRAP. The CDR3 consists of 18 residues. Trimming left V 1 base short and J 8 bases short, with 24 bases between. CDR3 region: CASGLATAWDHSGDIQYF. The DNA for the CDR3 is TGTGCTAGTGGTTTGGCTACGGCCTGGGATCACTCGGGAGACATTCAGTACTTC.

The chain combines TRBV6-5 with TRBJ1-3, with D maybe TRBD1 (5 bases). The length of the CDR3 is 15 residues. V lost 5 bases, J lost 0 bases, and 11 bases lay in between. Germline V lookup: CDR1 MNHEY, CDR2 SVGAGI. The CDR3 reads CASSRQSTSGNTIYF. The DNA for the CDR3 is TGTGCCAGCAGTAGACAGTCTACCTCTGGAAACACCATATATTTT.

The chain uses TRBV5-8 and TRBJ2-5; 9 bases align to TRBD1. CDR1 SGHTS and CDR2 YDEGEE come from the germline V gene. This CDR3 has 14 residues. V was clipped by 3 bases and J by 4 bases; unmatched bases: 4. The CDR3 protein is CASSSQGALETQYF. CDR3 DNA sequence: TGTGCCAGCAGCTCACAGGGGGCGTTAGAGACCCAGTACTTC.

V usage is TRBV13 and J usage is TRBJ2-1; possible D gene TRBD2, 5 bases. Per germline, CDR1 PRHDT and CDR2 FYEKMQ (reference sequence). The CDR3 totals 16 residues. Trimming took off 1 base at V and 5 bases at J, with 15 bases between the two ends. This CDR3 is CASSLVFSEHNNEQFF. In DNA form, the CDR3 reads TGTGCCAGCAGCTTAGTTTTTAGCGAACACAACAATGAGCAGTTCTTC.